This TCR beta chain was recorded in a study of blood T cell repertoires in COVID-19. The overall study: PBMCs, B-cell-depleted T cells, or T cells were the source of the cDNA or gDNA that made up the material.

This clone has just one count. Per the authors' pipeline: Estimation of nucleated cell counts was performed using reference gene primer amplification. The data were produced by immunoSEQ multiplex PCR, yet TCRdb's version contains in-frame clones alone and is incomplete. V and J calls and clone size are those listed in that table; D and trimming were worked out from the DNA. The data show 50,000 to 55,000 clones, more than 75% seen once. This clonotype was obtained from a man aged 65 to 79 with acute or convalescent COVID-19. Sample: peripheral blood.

This chain's CDR3 is CASSRTGDMNSGANVLTF. CDR3 nucleotides: TGCGCCAGCAGCAGGACAGGCGATATGAACTCTGGGGCCAACGTCCTGACTTTC. The rearrangement joins TRBV5-1 to TRBJ2-6, with TRBD1 identical over 7 bases. Germline V gene data show CDR1 as SGHRS and CDR2 as YFSETQ. The V segment lost 4 bases and the J segment 0 bases; nucleotides outside the gene matches: 10. The CDR3 sequence is 18 residues long.